This entry lists 18 T cell receptor beta chains sequenced from one sample in a study of T cell responses to AZD1222 COVID-19 vaccine. Here immunoSEQ multiplex PCR was the method, and the copy in TCRdb shows in-frame clones only, minus some. The data show tens of thousands of clones, around 93% seen once. Source: peripheral blood, taken 28 days after the second AZD1222 dose. The source is an adult who received the AZD1222 COVID-19 vaccine.

V gene TRBV5-4 combines with J gene TRBJ1-1; D gene uncertain. The CDR3 covers 13 residues. V was shortened by 4 bases and J by 0 bases, with 7 bases between the two germline ends. The germline CDR1 and CDR2 sequences are SGHNT and YYREEE (reference sequence). CDR3 bases: TGTGCCAGCAGCAACGGGATGAACACTGAAGCTTTCTTT. Its protein is CASSNGMNTEAFF.

The V gene is TRBV5-1, the J gene TRBJ1-1; no reliable D call. Trimming pared 0 bases from V and 0 bases from J, leaving 15 bases between. The length of the CDR3 is 17 residues. CDR1 is SGHRS and CDR2 is YFSETQ in the germline V gene. The CDR3 nucleotides read TGCGCCAGCAGCTTGGGGGAGGGAGTCTCCATGAACACTGAAGCTTTCTTT. Translation gives CASSLGEGVSMNTEAFF.

This sequence joins TRBV7-9 and TRBJ2-3, with 7 bases that match TRBD2. Trimming took 5 bases from V and 2 from J; bases not matched to a gene: 13. CDR3 length: 17 amino acids. The germline V gene encodes CDR1 SEHNR and CDR2 FQNEAQ (reference sequence). DNA of the CDR3: TGTGCCAGCAGCCCTTTTGGCCAGCGGGGTCACACAGATACGCAGTATTTT. Protein sequence: CASSPFGQRGHTDTQYF.

The chain joins TRBV9 to TRBJ2-3; 13 nucleotides agree with TRBD2. With V trimmed by 3 bases and J by 6 bases, 10 bases remained unmatched. The CDR3 covers 17 residues. CDR1 and CDR2 (germline): SGDLS, YYNGEE. CDR3 nucleotide sequence: TGTGCCAGCAGCGACCCCGGGACTAGCGGGAAGGCTGATACGCAGTATTTT. Translation gives CASSDPGTSGKADTQYF.

This rearrangement joins TRBV7-9 to TRBJ2-7; D unclear. Per the germline V gene, CDR1 is SEHNR and CDR2 is FQNEAQ (reference sequence). Trimming pared 3 bases from V and 4 bases from J, leaving 10 bases between. This CDR3 contains 13 residues. The CDR3 region has the DNA TGTGCCAGCAGCTTCAGTACAGAGTACGAGCAGTACTTC. Residues: CASSFSTEYEQYF.

The V call is TRBV2, the J call TRBJ1-1; TRBD1 is a possible D gene (6 bases). Trimming cost V 4 bases and J 0 bases, with 9 bases left between them. Germline V gene data show CDR1 as SNHLY and CDR2 as FYNNEI. CDR3 length equals 14 residues. CDR3 region: CASSVRTVNTEAFF. In DNA form, the CDR3 reads TGTGCCAGCAGTGTTAGGACAGTGAACACTGAAGCTTTCTTT.

This clone was recorded once. This chain links TRBV28 with TRBJ2-1, with D uncertain. The CDR3 contains 17 residues. The germline gives CDR1 MDHEN, CDR2 SYDVKM. Trimming shortened V by 2 bases and J by 0 bases, and 14 bases separated the two germline ends. The CDR3 loop reads CASSLTSRHPSYNEQFF. The CDR3 bases are TGTGCCAGCAGTTTAACGTCCCGGCACCCCTCCTACAATGAGCAGTTCTTC.

This clone has just one count. This chain joins TRBV5-6 and TRBJ1-1; the match to TRBD1 covers 7 bases. Germline CDR1 SGHDT, CDR2 YYEEEE. The CDR3 covers 13 residues. Trimming at V came to 3 bases and at J to 5 bases, leaving 4 bases not matched to a gene. The CDR3 loop reads CASSYPGGTEAFF. The CDR3 region has the DNA TGTGCCAGCAGCTACCCAGGGGGGACTGAAGCTTTCTTT.

The chain employs TRBV9 and TRBJ1-1; D not resolved. The germline V gene has CDR1 SGDLS and CDR2 YYNGEE. This CDR3 region has 14 residues. With 0 bases removed from V and 0 bases from J, the gap between germline ends came to 6 bases. CDR3 bases: TGTGCCAGCAGCGTAGCAGCAATGAACACTGAAGCTTTCTTT. This gives the protein CASSVAAMNTEAFF.

The V gene is TRBV7-6, the J gene TRBJ2-2; 11 bases line up with TRBD2. The V and J ends lost 5 bases and 5 bases, in that order; junction bases with no gene match: 7. The CDR3 has 16 residues. Germline loops: CDR1 SGHVS, CDR2 FNYEAQ. The CDR3 protein is CASSLTSGRGTGELFF. CDR3 nucleotides: TGTGCCAGCAGCCTTACTAGCGGGAGAGGAACCGGGGAGCTGTTTTTT.

This rearrangement joins TRBV7-9 to TRBJ2-5, with no clear D. The CDR3 sequence is 12 residues long. V was cut by 0 bases and J by 5 bases, with 4 bases left in between. Germline-derived CDR1 and CDR2 are SEHNR and FQNEAQ (reference sequence). The CDR3 DNA follows: TGTGCCAGCAGCTTAGCCCGGGAGACCCAGTACTTC. It specifies CASSLARETQYF.

This clone turned up a few times. The chain couples TRBV19 to TRBJ1-5; 9 nucleotides align to TRBD1. The CDR3 totals 17 residues. Trimming removed 3 bases from V and 6 bases from J; junction bases left unmatched: 12. Germline CDR1 and CDR2: LNHDA and SQIVND (reference sequence). The CDR3 loop is CASSMGLGQGLGQPQHF. CDR3 DNA: TGTGCCAGTAGTATGGGGTTGGGACAGGGATTAGGTCAGCCCCAGCATTTT.

The chain couples TRBV27 to TRBJ1-4; perhaps TRBD1 as D (5 bases). The V end was cut by 6 bases, the J end by 5 bases, with 16 bases between. CDR3 size: 15 residues. Germline loops: CDR1 MNHEY, CDR2 SMNVEV (reference sequence). This CDR3 reads CASRTPRGGNEKLFF. CDR3 in DNA: TGTGCCAGCAGGACACCCCGGGGCGGCAATGAAAAACTGTTTTTT. Variable domain in full (rest from reference TRBV27 and TRBJ1-4): EAQVTQNPRYLITVTGKKLTVTCSQNMNHEYMSWYRQDPGLGLRQIYYSMNVEVTDKGDVPEGYKVSRKEKRNFPLILESPSPNQTSLYFCASRTPRGGNEKLFFGSGTQLSVL.

The chain is built from TRBV5-1 and TRBJ1-2; possibly TRBD1 for D (6 bases). The CDR3 is made up of 14 amino acids. Germline V gene sequence: CDR1 SGHRS, CDR2 YFSETQ. The germline V and J ends were trimmed by 0 bases and 2 bases, with 8 bases remaining between them. CDR3 loop: CASSLDGGNYGYTF. The DNA for the CDR3 is TGCGCCAGCAGCTTGGACGGGGGCAACTATGGCTACACCTTC. Full variable domain (outside the CDR3, taken from reference TRBV5-1 and TRBJ1-2): KAGVTQTPRYLIKTRGQQVTLSCSPISGHRSVSWYQQTPGQGLQFLFEYFSETQRNKGNFPGRFSGRQFSNSRSEMNVSTLELGDSALYLCASSLDGGNYGYTFGSGTRLTVV.

V is TRBV9 and J is TRBJ2-4; D gene uncertain. The length of the CDR3 is 13 residues. The V gene's germline CDR1 is SGDLS and CDR2 YYNGEE. The V end was cut by 0 bases, the J end by 8 bases, with 9 bases between. For the CDR3, the DNA is TGTGCCAGCAGCGTAGGCCTTAGGCACATTCAGTACTTC. The encoded protein is CASSVGLRHIQYF.

J is TRBJ2-1 and V is TRBV18, with 7 bases lining up with TRBD2. Germline V gives CDR1 KGHSH, CDR2 LQKENI. V trimming: 3 bases; J trimming: 9 bases; junction bases outside the gene matches: 14. The CDR3 runs 16 residues. As DNA, the CDR3 is TGTGCCAGCTCACCTAGCTCCCGCGGGAGCCTCGGTGAGCAGTTCTTC. Encoded protein: CASSPSSRGSLGEQFF.

The V gene is TRBV5-1, the J gene TRBJ2-2; TRBD2 aligns across 12 bases. From germline, CDR1 is SGHRS and CDR2 YFSETQ. The CDR3 runs 18 residues. V gave up 4 bases and J gave up 3 bases; unmatched junction bases: 10. CDR3 residues: CASSGGASGRADTGELFF. Here the CDR3 DNA reads TGCGCCAGCAGCGGCGGGGCTAGCGGGAGGGCCGACACCGGGGAGCTGTTTTTT.

The rearrangement joins TRBV18 to TRBJ2-1, with D possibly being TRBD2 (5 bases). CDR3 length equals 16 residues. With 2 bases removed from V and 0 bases from J, the gap between germline ends came to 11 bases. The germline CDR1 and CDR2 sequences are KGHSH and LQKENI. The CDR3 sequence is CASSPRAGGSYNEQFF. The CDR3 region has the DNA TGTGCCAGCTCACCAAGGGCCGGAGGCTCCTACAATGAGCAGTTCTTC.